The 27 T cell receptor beta chains in this list originate from one sample, sequenced in a study of blood T cell repertoires in COVID-19. TCRdb's table, derived via immunoSEQ multiplex PCR, lists solely in-frame clones and lacks some. The data show more than 70,000 clones, about 88% seen once. Sequencing was done on a sample of peripheral blood. All receptors come from a human donor in a cohort sampled during active COVID-19.

The chain employs TRBV6-1 and TRBJ2-7, with 10 bases fitting TRBD1. V dropped 2 bases and J dropped 6; count of bases not matched to a gene: 7. Germline V CDR1 and CDR2: MNHNS, SASEGT. This CDR3 is 15 amino acids long. The CDR3 spells CASSERGQGYPEQYF. DNA of the CDR3: TGTGCCAGCAGTGAAAGGGGACAGGGGTATCCCGAGCAGTACTTC.

The chain recombines TRBV19 with TRBJ1-1; no reliable D call. Trimming left V 3 bases short and J 2 bases short, with 10 bases between. In germline, CDR1 is LNHDA, CDR2 SQIVND (reference sequence). The CDR3 runs to 14 residues. The CDR3 DNA reads as TGTGCCAGTAGTATCAGGAGGGTAAACACTGAAGCTTTCTTT. This codes for CASSIRRVNTEAFF.

This clone was seen a few times. The J gene is TRBJ2-2, the V gene TRBV28; TRBD1 aligns across 8 bases. After removal of 7 bases from V and 2 bases from J, the junction contained 3 bases not matched to a gene. The CDR3 contains 14 residues. Germline CDR1 MDHEN, CDR2 SYDVKM. CDR3 in amino acids: CASTGQVNTGELFF. CDR3 nucleotide sequence: TGTGCCAGCACGGGACAGGTCAACACCGGGGAGCTGTTTTTT.

V gene TRBV5-1 combines with J gene TRBJ2-1; TRBD2 matches 13 bases. This CDR3 is 16 amino acids long. CDR1 SGHRS and CDR2 YFSETQ come from the germline V gene. V was clipped by 4 bases and J by 4 bases; unmatched bases: 5. The CDR3 coding sequence is TGCGCCAGCAGCGAGGGACTAGCGGGAACTTACAATGAGCAGTTCTTC. This gives the protein CASSEGLAGTYNEQFF.

The chain has TRBV27 and TRBJ2-7; 9 nucleotides align to TRBD1. The CDR3 is 15 amino acids. The V and J ends lost 10 bases and 6 bases, in that order; junction bases with no gene match: 16. In germline, CDR1 is MNHEY, CDR2 SMNVEV (reference sequence). CDR3 DNA: TGTGCCACGCCGGATATGCGGACAGGGGACATCGAGCAGTACTTC. It specifies CATPDMRTGDIEQYF.

This chain connects TRBV27 to TRBJ1-5, with D tentatively TRBD1 (5 bases). The CDR3 extends over 17 amino acids. V was clipped by 5 bases and J by 7 bases, with 24 bases between them. Looked up from germline, CDR1 is MNHEY and CDR2 is SMNVEV (reference sequence). In DNA, the CDR3 is TGTGCCAGCAGTCCTCATTCTGCGGGTGGGGGGTCCCAGCCCCAGCATTTT. This sequence encodes CASSPHSAGGGSQPQHF.

The rearrangement links TRBV5-6 to TRBJ1-1, with D unclear. V was shortened by 0 bases and J by 4 bases, with 19 bases between the two germline ends. The CDR3 is made up of 17 amino acids. Germline V gene lookup returns CDR1 SGHDT and CDR2 YYEEEE. In nucleotides, the CDR3 is TGTGCCAGCAGCTTGGAAGTCGGGTGGGGTGCGGGCACTGAAGCTTTCTTT. This gives the protein CASSLEVGWGAGTEAFF.

The V call is TRBV6-5, the J call TRBJ2-3, with 8 bases matching TRBD2. Looked up from germline, CDR1 is MNHEY and CDR2 is SVGAGI. V dropped 5 bases and J dropped 1; count of bases not matched to a gene: 5. The CDR3 spans 15 residues. In DNA form, the CDR3 reads TGTGCCAGCAGTACCAAAGCGGGGGGCACAGATACGCAGTATTTT. Translating it yields CASSTKAGGTDTQYF.

The genes are TRBV2 and TRBJ2-2; 8 nucleotides line up with TRBD1. This CDR3 contains 15 residues. CDR1 is SNHLY, CDR2 FYNNEI, per germline. The J segment lost 0 bases and the V segment lost 6 bases, leaving 3 bases of the junction unmatched. In nucleotides, the CDR3 is TGTGCCAGCAGCCCACAGGGGGCGAACACCGGGGAGCTGTTTTTT. It codes for CASSPQGANTGELFF.

The J gene is TRBJ1-5, the V gene TRBV28; D unresolved. Per germline, CDR1 MDHEN and CDR2 SYDVKM. Trimming stripped 6 bases from V and 3 bases from J, with 6 bases between. CDR3 length equals 12 residues. For the CDR3, the DNA is TGTGCCAGCAGGAACTCCAATCAGCCCCAGCATTTT. It yields the protein CASRNSNQPQHF.

The V and J genes are TRBV5-4 and TRBJ2-5; tentatively, D is TRBD1 (5 bases). Germline V lookup: CDR1 SGHNT, CDR2 YYREEE (reference sequence). The V end was cut by 2 bases, the J end by 2 bases, with 13 bases between. This CDR3 is built from 15 residues. In nucleotides, the CDR3 is TGTGCCAGCAGCTTCCTCACCGACAGTCAAGAGACCCAGTACTTC. Amino acid sequence: CASSFLTDSQETQYF.

The chain is built from TRBV12-5 and TRBJ1-5; TRBD1 matches at 9 bases. V lost 3 bases and J lost 4; bases outside the gene matches: 13. Looked up from germline, CDR1 is LGHNT and CDR2 is FRNRAP. CDR3 length equals 18 residues. The CDR3 spells CASGFILGGTGTNQPQHF. CDR3 nucleotides: TGTGCTAGTGGTTTTATTCTAGGGGGGACAGGGACAAATCAGCCCCAGCATTTT.

J is TRBJ1-1 and V is TRBV30, with D hard to call. CDR3 length: 12 amino acids. The germline V gene encodes CDR1 GTSNPN and CDR2 SVGIG (reference sequence). V lost 4 bases, J lost 11 bases, and 17 bases lay in between. In nucleotides, the CDR3 is TGTGCCTGGATATCTTCTAGCGGGTGGGCTTTCTTT. Translation: CAWISSSGWAFF.

CDR3 loop: CASSRNTGELFF. In nucleotides, the CDR3 is TGTGCCAGCAGCCGTAACACCGGGGAGCTGTTTTTT. The chain recombines TRBV6-5 with TRBJ2-2; no firm D call. Germline CDR1 MNHEY, CDR2 SVGAGI. The CDR3 runs to 12 residues. V was shortened by 6 bases and J by 2 bases, with 4 bases between the two germline ends.

The CDR3 DNA reads as TGTGCCAGCAGCCAGACAGGGGCTGGAAACACCATATATTTT. The encoded protein is CASSQTGAGNTIYF. The chain joins TRBV6-5 to TRBJ1-3; 8 nucleotides line up with TRBD1. Germline CDR1 and CDR2: MNHEY and SVGAGI. The V and J ends lost 6 bases and 2 bases, in that order; junction bases with no gene match: 3. There are 14 residues in the CDR3.

The chain uses TRBV6-5 and TRBJ1-1, with D possibly being TRBD1 (6 bases). CDR3 length: 15 residues. The V end was cut by 5 bases, the J end by 5 bases, with 18 bases between. CDR1 and CDR2 (germline): MNHEY, SVGAGI. The DNA for the CDR3 is TGTGCCAGCAGTCTGCCCCCAGGGGTGCCGACTGAAGCTTTCTTT. As protein: CASSLPPGVPTEAFF.

The chain uses TRBV3-1 (or the pseudogene TRBV3-2) and TRBJ1-4; D possibly corresponds to TRBD1 (5 bases). Germline loops: CDR1 LGHDT, CDR2 YNNKEL (reference sequence). V was cut by 3 bases and J by 7 bases, with 15 bases left in between. CDR3 length: 15 amino acids. CDR3 coding DNA: TGTGCCAGCAGCCATAAAGGGGAAATAGGTGAAAAACTGTTTTTT. Encoded protein: CASSHKGEIGEKLFF.

The chain couples TRBV5-1 to TRBJ2-1; 15 nucleotides match TRBD2. V gave up 4 bases and J gave up 12 bases; unmatched junction bases: 8. The CDR3 is 15 amino acids. The V gene's germline CDR1 is SGHRS and CDR2 YFSETQ. The CDR3 spells CASSPGLAGGPGQFF. CDR3 coding DNA: TGCGCCAGCAGCCCCGGACTAGCGGGAGGGCCGGGGCAGTTCTTC.

This clone is a singleton in its sample. V gene TRBV19 combines with J gene TRBJ2-1, with D maybe TRBD1 (5 bases). The V end was cut by 5 bases, the J end by 6 bases, with 11 bases between. Germline assignment: CDR1 LNHDA and CDR2 SQIVND (reference sequence). This CDR3 spans 13 amino acids. The CDR3 spells CASSPWQGNEQFF. CDR3 in DNA: TGTGCCAGTAGTCCTTGGCAGGGCAATGAGCAGTTCTTC. The complete variable domain, with remaining parts taken from reference TRBV19 and TRBJ2-1, reads DGGITQSPKYLFRKEGQNVTLSCEQNLNHDAMYWYRQDPGQGLRLIYYSQIVNDFQKGDIAEGYSVSREKKESFPLTVTSAQKNPTAFYLCASSPWQGNEQFFGPGTRLTVL.

A word on this clone: A read error may account for a junction end that differs from germline. This chain connects TRBV15 to TRBJ2-3; perhaps TRBD1 as D (6 bases). CDR1 is LNHNV, CDR2 YYDKDF, per germline (reference sequence). The CDR3 is 18 amino acids. CDR3 residues: CATSQGLRRAPGMDTQCF. The CDR3 nucleotides read TGTGCCACCAGCCAGGGGCTGCGCAGGGCCCCGGGGATGGATACGCAGTGTTTT.

This clone showed up just once. The chain links TRBV6-2 or TRBV6-3 to TRBJ2-3; 8 bases are a match to TRBD2. From germline, CDR1 is MNHEY and CDR2 SVGEGT. Trimming took 5 bases from V and 4 from J; bases not matched to a gene: 5. The CDR3 is made up of 14 amino acids. The CDR3, as DNA: TGTGCCAGCAGTGGGCGGGGGGAAGCAGATACGCAGTATTTT. It encodes CASSGRGEADTQYF.

J is TRBJ2-3 and V is TRBV18, with 8 positions matching TRBD2. V dropped 6 bases and J dropped 0; count of bases not matched to a gene: 11. This CDR3 has 17 residues. CDR1 and CDR2 from the germline V gene are KGHSH and LQKENI. The CDR3 sequence is CASSPRGAGQSTDTQYF. The CDR3 nucleotides are TGTGCCAGCTCTCCGCGGGGGGCGGGGCAGAGCACAGATACGCAGTATTTT.

The J gene is TRBJ2-1, the V gene TRBV14, with 8 bases fitting TRBD2. The germline V gene has CDR1 SGHDN and CDR2 FVKESK. There are 17 residues in the CDR3. V was clipped by 3 bases and J by 6 bases; unmatched bases: 13. CDR3 coding DNA: TGTGCCAGCAGCCAGGCCCTTAGCGGGACTACCCCCAATGAGCAGTTCTTC. Translation: CASSQALSGTTPNEQFF.

This chain links TRBV6-5 with TRBJ1-1; D not certain. The ends were cut back, 3 bases at V and 1 base at J, with 6 bases in the middle. Germline V gene data show CDR1 as MNHEY and CDR2 as SVGAGI. The CDR3 length is 13 residues. CDR3 in amino acids: CASSYSWNTEAFF. For the CDR3, the DNA is TGTGCCAGCAGTTATAGTTGGAACACTGAAGCTTTCTTT.

This clone was counted only a few times. V gene TRBV30 combines with J gene TRBJ1-2, with D tentatively TRBD1 (6 bases). Trimming cost V 2 bases and J 4 bases, with 14 bases left between them. The CDR3 has 14 amino acids. CDR1 is GTSNPN, CDR2 SVGIG, per germline (reference sequence). DNA of the CDR3: TGTGCCTGGAGTAAACCAGGGGTCCGCTATGGCTACACCTTC. Its protein is CAWSKPGVRYGYTF.

This clone came up a few times. J is TRBJ2-7 and V is TRBV30; TRBD1 is a possible D gene (6 bases). The CDR3 extends over 13 amino acids. CDR1 and CDR2 (germline): GTSNPN, SVGIG (reference sequence). Trimming took 2 bases from V and 3 from J, leaving 11 bases between them. Here the CDR3 reads CAWSLLGGYEQYF. CDR3 in DNA: TGTGCCTGGAGTCTATTAGGGGGCTACGAGCAGTACTTC.

The V call is TRBV7-2, the J call TRBJ2-2; D unresolved. Germline V gene data show CDR1 as SGHTA and CDR2 as FQGNSA. Trimming removed 3 bases at V and 1 base at J, with 6 bases between. This CDR3 has 14 amino acids. In DNA form, the CDR3 reads TGTGCCAGCAGCTTGCGTGGGAACACCGGGGAGCTGTTTTTT. Its translation is CASSLRGNTGELFF.